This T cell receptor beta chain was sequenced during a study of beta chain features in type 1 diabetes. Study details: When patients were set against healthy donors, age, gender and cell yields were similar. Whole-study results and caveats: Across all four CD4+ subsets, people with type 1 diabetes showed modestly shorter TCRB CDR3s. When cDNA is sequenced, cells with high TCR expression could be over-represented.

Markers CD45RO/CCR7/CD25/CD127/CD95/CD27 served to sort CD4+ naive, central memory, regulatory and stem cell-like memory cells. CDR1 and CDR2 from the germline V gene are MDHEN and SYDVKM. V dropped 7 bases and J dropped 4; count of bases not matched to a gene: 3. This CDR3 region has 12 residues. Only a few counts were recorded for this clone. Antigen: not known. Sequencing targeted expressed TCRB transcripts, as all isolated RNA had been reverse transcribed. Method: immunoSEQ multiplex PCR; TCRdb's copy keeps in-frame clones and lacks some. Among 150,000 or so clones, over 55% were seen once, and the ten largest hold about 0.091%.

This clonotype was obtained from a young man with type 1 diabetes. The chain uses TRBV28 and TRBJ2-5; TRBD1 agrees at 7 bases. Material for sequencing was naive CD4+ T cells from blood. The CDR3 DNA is TGTGCCAGCACACAGGGGCGAGAGACCCAGTACTTC. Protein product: CASTQGRETQYF.